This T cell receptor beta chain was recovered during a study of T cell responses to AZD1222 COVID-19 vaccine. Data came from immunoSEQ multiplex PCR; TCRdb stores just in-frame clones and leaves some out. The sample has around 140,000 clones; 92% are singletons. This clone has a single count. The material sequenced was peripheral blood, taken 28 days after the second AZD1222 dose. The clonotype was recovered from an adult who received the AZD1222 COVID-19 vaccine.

The DNA for the CDR3 is TGTGCCAGCAGCCTAGGGGACAGGGGAGGCTCTGAAGCTTTCTTT. The encoded protein is CASSLGDRGGSEAFF. The chain is built from TRBV9 and TRBJ1-1; the match to TRBD1 covers 10 bases. Germline lookup yields CDR1 SGDLS and CDR2 YYNGEE. Germline trimming cut 4 bases from V and 6 bases from J; bases unmatched to any gene: 9. The CDR3 length is 15 residues.